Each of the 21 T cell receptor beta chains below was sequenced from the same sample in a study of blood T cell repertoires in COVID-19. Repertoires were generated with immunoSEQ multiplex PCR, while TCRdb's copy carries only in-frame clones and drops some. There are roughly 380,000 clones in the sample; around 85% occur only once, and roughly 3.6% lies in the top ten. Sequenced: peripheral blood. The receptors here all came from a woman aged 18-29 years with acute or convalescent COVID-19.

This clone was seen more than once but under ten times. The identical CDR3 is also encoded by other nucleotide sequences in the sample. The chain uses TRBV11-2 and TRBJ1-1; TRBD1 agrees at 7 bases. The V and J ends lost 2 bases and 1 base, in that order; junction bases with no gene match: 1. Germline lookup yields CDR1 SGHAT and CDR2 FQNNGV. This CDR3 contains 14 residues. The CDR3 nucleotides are TGTGCCAGCAGCTTATCAGGGGGGAACACTGAAGCTTTCTTT. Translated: CASSLSGGNTEAFF. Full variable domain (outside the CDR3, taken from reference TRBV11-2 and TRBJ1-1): EAGVAQSPRYKIIEKRQSVAFWCNPISGHATLYWYQQILGQGPKLLIQFQNNGVVDDSQLPKDRFSAERLKGVDSTLKIQPAKLEDSAVYLCASSLSGGNTEAFFGQGTRLTVV.

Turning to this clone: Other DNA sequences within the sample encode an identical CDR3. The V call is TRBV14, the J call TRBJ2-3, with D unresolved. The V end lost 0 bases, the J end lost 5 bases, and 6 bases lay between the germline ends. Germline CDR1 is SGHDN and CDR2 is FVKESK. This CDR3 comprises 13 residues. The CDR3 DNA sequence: TGTGCCAGCAGCCAAGACAACGGAGATACGCAGTATTTT. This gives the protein CASSQDNGDTQYF.

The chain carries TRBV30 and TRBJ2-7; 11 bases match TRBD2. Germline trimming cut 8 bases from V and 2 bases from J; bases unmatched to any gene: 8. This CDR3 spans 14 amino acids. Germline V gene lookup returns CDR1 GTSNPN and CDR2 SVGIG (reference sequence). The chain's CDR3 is CASSGGAEPYEQYF. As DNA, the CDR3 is TGTGCCAGTAGCGGGGGGGCTGAGCCCTACGAGCAGTACTTC.

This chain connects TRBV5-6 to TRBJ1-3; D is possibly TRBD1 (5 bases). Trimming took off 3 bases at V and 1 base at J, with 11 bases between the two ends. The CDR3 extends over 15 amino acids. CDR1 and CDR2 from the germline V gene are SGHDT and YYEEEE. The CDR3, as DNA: TGTGCCAGCAGCTCTGGCGGGGGGTCTGGAAACACCATATATTTT. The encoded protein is CASSSGGGSGNTIYF.

CDR3 loop: CASRPDRPYGYTF. CDR3 nucleotides: TGTGCCAGCAGACCGGACAGGCCCTATGGCTACACCTTC. The V and J genes are TRBV12-3 or TRBV12-4 and TRBJ1-2; 7 nucleotides line up with TRBD1. Losses at the gene ends were 6 bases for V and 4 bases for J; bases not matched to a gene: 5. The CDR3 covers 13 residues.

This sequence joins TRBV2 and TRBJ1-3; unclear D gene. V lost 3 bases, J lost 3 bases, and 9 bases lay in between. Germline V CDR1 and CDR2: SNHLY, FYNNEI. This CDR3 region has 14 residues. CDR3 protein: CASSDRVRGNTIYF. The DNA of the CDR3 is TGTGCCAGCAGTGATCGAGTCCGTGGAAACACCATATATTTT.

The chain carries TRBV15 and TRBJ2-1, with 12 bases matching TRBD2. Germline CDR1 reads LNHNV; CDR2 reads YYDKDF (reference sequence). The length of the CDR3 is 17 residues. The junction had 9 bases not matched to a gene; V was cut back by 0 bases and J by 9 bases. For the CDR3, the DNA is TGTGCCACCAGCAGAGATTTCGGACTAGCGGGAACGGCTGAGCAGTTCTTC. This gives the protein CATSRDFGLAGTAEQFF.

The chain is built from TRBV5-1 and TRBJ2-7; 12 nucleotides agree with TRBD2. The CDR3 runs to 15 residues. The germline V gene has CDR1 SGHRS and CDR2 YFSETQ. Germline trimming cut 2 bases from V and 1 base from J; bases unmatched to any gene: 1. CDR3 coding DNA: TGCGCCAGCAGCTTAGGACTAGCGGGATCCTACGAGCAGTACTTC. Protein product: CASSLGLAGSYEQYF. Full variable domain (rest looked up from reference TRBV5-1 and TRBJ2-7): KAGVTQTPRYLIKTRGQQVTLSCSPISGHRSVSWYQQTPGQGLQFLFEYFSETQRNKGNFPGRFSGRQFSNSRSEMNVSTLELGDSALYLCASSLGLAGSYEQYFGPGTRLTVT.

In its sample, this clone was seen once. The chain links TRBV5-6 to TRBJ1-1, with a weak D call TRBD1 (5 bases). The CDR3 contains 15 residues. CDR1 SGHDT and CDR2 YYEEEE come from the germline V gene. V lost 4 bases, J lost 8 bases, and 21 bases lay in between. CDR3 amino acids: CASSLQGALEAEAFF. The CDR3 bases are TGTGCCAGCAGCCTCCAAGGGGCGCTAGAGGCCGAAGCTTTCTTT.

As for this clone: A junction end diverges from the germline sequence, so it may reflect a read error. The CDR3 loop is CASSYSRERWDF. CDR3 sequence (DNA): TGTGCCAGCAGTTACTCCAGGGAACGGTGGGACTTC. This chain joins TRBV6-5 and TRBJ2-7; D is perhaps TRBD1 (5 bases). The CDR3 has 12 residues. Germline V gene data show CDR1 as MNHEY and CDR2 as SVGAGI.

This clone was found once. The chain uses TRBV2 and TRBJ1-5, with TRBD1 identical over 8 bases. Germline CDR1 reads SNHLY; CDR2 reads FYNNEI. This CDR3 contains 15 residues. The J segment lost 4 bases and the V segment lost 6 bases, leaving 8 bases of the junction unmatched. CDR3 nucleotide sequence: TGTGCCAGCAGCGTAGGACAGGGCGTAAATCAGCCCCAGCATTTT. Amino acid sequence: CASSVGQGVNQPQHF.

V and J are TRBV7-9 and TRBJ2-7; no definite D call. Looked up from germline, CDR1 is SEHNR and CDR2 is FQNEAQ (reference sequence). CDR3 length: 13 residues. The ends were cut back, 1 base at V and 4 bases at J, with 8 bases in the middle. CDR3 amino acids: CASSLGGVYEQYF. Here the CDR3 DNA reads TGTGCCAGCAGCTTAGGCGGTGTTTACGAGCAGTACTTC.

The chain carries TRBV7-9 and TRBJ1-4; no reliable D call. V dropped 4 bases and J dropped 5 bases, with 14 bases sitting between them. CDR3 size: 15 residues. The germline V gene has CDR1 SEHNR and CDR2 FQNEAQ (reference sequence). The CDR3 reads CASSSNVLTNEKLFF. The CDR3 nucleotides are TGTGCCAGCAGCTCAAACGTCCTTACAAATGAAAAACTGTTTTTT.

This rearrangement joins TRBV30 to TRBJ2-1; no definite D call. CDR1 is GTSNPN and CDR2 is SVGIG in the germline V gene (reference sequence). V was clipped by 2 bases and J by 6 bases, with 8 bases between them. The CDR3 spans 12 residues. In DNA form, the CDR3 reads TGTGCCTGGAGTCTCTTCGTCAATGAGCAGTTCTTC. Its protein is CAWSLFVNEQFF.

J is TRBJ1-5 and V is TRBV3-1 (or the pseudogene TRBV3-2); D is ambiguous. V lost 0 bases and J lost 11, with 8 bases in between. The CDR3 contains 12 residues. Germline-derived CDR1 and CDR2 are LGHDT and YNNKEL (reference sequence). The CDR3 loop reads CASSQDQNTQHF. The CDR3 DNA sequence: TGTGCCAGCAGCCAAGATCAAAACACCCAGCATTTT.

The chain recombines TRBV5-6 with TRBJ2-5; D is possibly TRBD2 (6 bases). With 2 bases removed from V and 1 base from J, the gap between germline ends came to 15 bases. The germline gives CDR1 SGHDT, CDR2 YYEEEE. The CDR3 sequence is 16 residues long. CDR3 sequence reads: CASSFGKLAAQETQYF. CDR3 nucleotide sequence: TGTGCCAGCAGCTTTGGCAAGTTAGCGGCCCAAGAGACCCAGTACTTC. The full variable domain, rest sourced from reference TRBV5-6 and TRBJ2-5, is DAGVTQSPTHLIKTRGQQVTLRCSPKSGHDTVSWYQQALGQGPQFIFQYYEEEERQRGNFPDRFSGHQFPNYSSELNVNALLLGDSALYLCASSFGKLAAQETQYFGPGTRLLVL.

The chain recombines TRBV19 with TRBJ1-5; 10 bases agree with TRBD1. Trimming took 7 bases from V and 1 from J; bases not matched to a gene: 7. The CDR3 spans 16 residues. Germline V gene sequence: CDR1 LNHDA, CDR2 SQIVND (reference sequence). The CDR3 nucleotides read TGTGCCAGTACCAGGACAGGGGGAAGGAGCAATCAGCCCCAGCATTTT. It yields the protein CASTRTGGRSNQPQHF.

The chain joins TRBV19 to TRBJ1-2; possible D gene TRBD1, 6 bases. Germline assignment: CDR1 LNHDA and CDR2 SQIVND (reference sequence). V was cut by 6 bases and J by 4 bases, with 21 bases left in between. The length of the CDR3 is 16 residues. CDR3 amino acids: CASSSPTGGLSYGYTF. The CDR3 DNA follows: TGTGCCAGTAGCTCGCCGACAGGCGGTTTAAGCTATGGCTACACCTTC.

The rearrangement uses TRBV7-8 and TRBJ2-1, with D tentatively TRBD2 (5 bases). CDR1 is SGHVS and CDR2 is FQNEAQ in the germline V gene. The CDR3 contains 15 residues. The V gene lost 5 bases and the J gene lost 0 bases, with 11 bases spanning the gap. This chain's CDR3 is CASSLGRASYNEQFF. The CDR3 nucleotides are TGTGCCAGCAGCCTTGGGCGGGCCTCCTACAATGAGCAGTTCTTC.

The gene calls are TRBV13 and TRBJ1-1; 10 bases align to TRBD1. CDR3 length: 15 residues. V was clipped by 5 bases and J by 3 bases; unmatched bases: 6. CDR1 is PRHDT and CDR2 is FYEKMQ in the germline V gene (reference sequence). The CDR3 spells CASSRDRGGYTEAFF. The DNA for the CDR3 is TGTGCCAGCAGCAGGGACAGGGGCGGGTACACTGAAGCTTTCTTT.

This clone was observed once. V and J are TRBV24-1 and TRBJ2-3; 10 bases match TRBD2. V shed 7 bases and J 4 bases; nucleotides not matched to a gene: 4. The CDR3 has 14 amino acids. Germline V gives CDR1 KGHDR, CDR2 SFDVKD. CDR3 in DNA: TGTGCCACCAGGGAAAGCGGGAGGGCAGATACGCAGTATTTT. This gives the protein CATRESGRADTQYF.